What follows are 8 T cell receptor beta chains derived from one specimen sequenced in a study of T cell responses to AZD1222 COVID-19 vaccine. Clones were read by immunoSEQ multiplex PCR, and TCRdb kept only the in-frame ones, dropping some. Of around 160,000 clones in the sample, around 88% were seen once. The sample in question was peripheral blood, obtained on day 0 of AZD1222 vaccination. Receptors originate from an adult in good health.

V is TRBV12-5 and J is TRBJ2-2, with no clear D. The germline CDR1 and CDR2 sequences are LGHNT and FRNRAP. Trimming pared 3 bases from V and 5 bases from J, leaving 22 bases between. The CDR3 is made up of 18 amino acids. DNA of the CDR3: TGTGCTAGTGGTTTCCGGGTTGGGCAAAAGAAAGGAACCGGGGAGCTGTTTTTT. Its protein product is CASGFRVGQKKGTGELFF.

This clone came up once. The genes are TRBV5-1 and TRBJ2-7; 9 bases are shared with TRBD1. Looked up from germline, CDR1 is SGHRS and CDR2 is YFSETQ. V lost 4 bases to trimming and J lost 6 bases; unmatched junction nucleotides: 8. The CDR3 spans 14 residues. The CDR3 coding sequence is TGCGCCAGCAGCCTACCGGGACAGGGTAGCGAGCAGTACTTC. Translation gives CASSLPGQGSEQYF.

This chain joins TRBV3-1 (or the pseudogene TRBV3-2) and TRBJ1-2; 9 bases are shared with TRBD1. The germline V gene encodes CDR1 LGHDT and CDR2 YNNKEL (reference sequence). Losses at the gene ends were 0 bases for V and 7 bases for J; bases not matched to a gene: 9. The length of the CDR3 is 16 residues. CDR3 loop: CASSQDLTGGASGYTF. The CDR3 DNA sequence: TGTGCCAGCAGCCAAGATCTTACAGGGGGCGCATCTGGCTACACCTTC.

This clone came up a few times. The gene calls are TRBV27 and TRBJ1-1; TRBD1 aligns across 8 bases. V shed 5 bases and J 5 bases; nucleotides not matched to a gene: 13. The CDR3 runs to 16 residues. CDR1 is MNHEY and CDR2 is SMNVEV in the germline V gene (reference sequence). The CDR3 is CASSREYGTGGTEAFF. CDR3 bases: TGTGCCAGCAGTCGCGAATACGGGACAGGAGGGACTGAAGCTTTCTTT.

This clone came up once. J is TRBJ2-1 and V is TRBV15; D may be TRBD2 (5 bases). This CDR3 region has 19 residues. The germline V gene has CDR1 LNHNV and CDR2 YYDKDF (reference sequence). Trimming stripped 0 bases from V and 5 bases from J, with 23 bases between. The CDR3 is CATSRDLAGTTGGNNEQFF. DNA for the CDR3: TGTGCCACCAGCAGAGATCTAGCAGGCACGACGGGTGGGAACAATGAGCAGTTCTTC.

The gene calls are TRBV20-1 and TRBJ1-3, with D unresolved. V was clipped by 3 bases and J by 4 bases, with 4 bases between them. The CDR3 is 11 amino acids. Germline assignment: CDR1 DFQATT and CDR2 SNEGSKA (reference sequence). CDR3 amino acids: CSASYGNTIYF. In DNA form, the CDR3 reads TGCAGTGCTAGCTACGGAAACACCATATATTTT.

The chain uses TRBV30 and TRBJ2-7; TRBD1 agrees at 8 bases. The CDR3 spans 12 residues. From germline, CDR1 is GTSNPN and CDR2 SVGIG (reference sequence). V shed 2 bases, J shed 7 bases, and the junction held 4 bases outside the gene matches. CDR3 in DNA: TGTGCCTGGAGTAGGACAGGGATTGAGCAGTACTTC. Protein product: CAWSRTGIEQYF.

The rearrangement uses TRBV7-3 and TRBJ1-3; the match to TRBD1 covers 7 bases. The CDR3 runs 16 residues. The J segment lost 3 bases and the V segment lost 4 bases, leaving 9 bases of the junction unmatched. The germline gives CDR1 SGHTA, CDR2 FQGTGA. The CDR3 coding sequence is TGTGCCAGCAGCTCCCAGGGGGGGGCGAATGGAAACACCATATATTTT. Translation: CASSSQGGANGNTIYF.